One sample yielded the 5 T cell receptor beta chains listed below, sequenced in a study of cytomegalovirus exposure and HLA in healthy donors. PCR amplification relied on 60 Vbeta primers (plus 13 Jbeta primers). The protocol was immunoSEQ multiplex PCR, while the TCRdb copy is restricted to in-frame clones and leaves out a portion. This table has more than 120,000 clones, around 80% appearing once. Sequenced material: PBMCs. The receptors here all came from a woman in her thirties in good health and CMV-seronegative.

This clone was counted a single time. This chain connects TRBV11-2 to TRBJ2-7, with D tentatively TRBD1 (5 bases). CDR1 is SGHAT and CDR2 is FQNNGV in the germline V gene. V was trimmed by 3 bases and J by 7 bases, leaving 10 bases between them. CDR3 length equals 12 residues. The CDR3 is CASSFGRAEQYF. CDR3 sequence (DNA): TGTGCCAGCAGCTTCGGCAGGGCGGAGCAGTACTTC.

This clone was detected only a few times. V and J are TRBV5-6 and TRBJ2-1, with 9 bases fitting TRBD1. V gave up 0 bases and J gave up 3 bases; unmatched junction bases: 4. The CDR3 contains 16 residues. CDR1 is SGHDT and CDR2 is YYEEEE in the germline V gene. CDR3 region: CASSLVGTGLYNEQFF. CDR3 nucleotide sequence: TGTGCCAGCAGCTTGGTCGGGACAGGGCTCTACAATGAGCAGTTCTTC.

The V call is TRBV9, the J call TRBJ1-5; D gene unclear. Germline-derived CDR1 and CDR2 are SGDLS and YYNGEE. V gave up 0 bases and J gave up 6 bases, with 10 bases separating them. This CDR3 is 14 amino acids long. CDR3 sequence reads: CASSVGGESQPQHF. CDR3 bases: TGTGCCAGCAGCGTAGGTGGGGAGTCTCAGCCCCAGCATTTT.

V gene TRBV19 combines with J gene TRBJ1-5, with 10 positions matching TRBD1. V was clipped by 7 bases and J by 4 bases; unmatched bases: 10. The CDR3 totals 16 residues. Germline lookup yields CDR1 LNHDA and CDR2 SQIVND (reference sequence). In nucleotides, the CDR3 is TGTGCCAGTACCTCGACAGGGGGCGATTGGAATCAGCCCCAGCATTTT. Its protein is CASTSTGGDWNQPQHF.

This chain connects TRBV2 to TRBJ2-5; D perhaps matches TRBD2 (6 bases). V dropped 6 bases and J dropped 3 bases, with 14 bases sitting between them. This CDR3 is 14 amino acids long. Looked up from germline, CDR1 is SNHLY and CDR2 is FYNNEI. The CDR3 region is CASSPGTAKETQYF. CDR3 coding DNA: TGTGCCAGCAGCCCCGGGACTGCCAAAGAGACCCAGTACTTC.